The source of this T cell receptor beta chain is a study of cytomegalovirus exposure and HLA in healthy donors. Details on this clone: The antigen is undetermined.

Per germline, CDR1 SGDLS and CDR2 YYNGEE. The ends lost 0 bases at V and 4 bases at J; junction bases unmatched: 6. The CDR3 is 17 residues long. General study findings and limits: After further analysis at a later stage, 16,951 TCR beta sequences were associated with HLA alleles at 0.05 false discovery rate. Researchers counted 180 or so TCR beta chains as cytomegalovirus-associated. Indistinguishable V segments, including TRBV6-2 and TRBV6-3, were excluded.

PCR primers comprised 60 Vbeta and 13 Jbeta primers. Under the authors' procedure: There were tens of millions of unique TCR beta chains by a later count, and approximately 11 million of them were shared. The table came from immunoSEQ multiplex PCR; TCRdb's copy has only in-frame clones and leaves some out. V and J calls and clone size are those listed in that table; D and trimming were worked out from the DNA. The sample has under 200,000 clones; around 82% are singletons. The chain carries TRBV9 and TRBJ2-1; 11 bases are a match to TRBD2. The source is a man in his forties or fifties in good health and CMV-seronegative. The specimen was PBMCs. CDR3 residues: CASSVGLAGGQYNEQFF. CDR3 sequence (DNA): TGTGCCAGCAGCGTAGGGCTAGCGGGGGGCCAGTACAATGAGCAGTTCTTC.